The source of this TCR beta chain is a study of shared clonotypes between healthy human individuals. Overall study results and limits: Larger richness was generally estimated for naive than memory subsets.

The authors distributed each subset's genomic DNA evenly over several immunoSEQ plates. Replicate PCRs for sorted subsets used around 190 ng DNA; this equaled some 30,000 T cell genomes. Only in-frame clones appear in the TCRdb table, and some are missing; sequencing was by immunoSEQ multiplex PCR. Seen here are millions of clones, roughly 94% observed once, and the top ten hold 0.13%. Worth noting for this clone: No antigen is known for it.

The germline V gene has CDR1 SGHRS and CDR2 YFSETQ. The germline V and J ends were trimmed by 1 base and 5 bases, with 10 bases remaining between them. The length of the CDR3 is 13 residues. J is TRBJ2-7 and V is TRBV5-1; weak D call: TRBD1 (5 bases). The sequence came from a young man in good health. The sequencing sample was made of naive CD4+ T cells sorted from blood. This sample's subset: CD45RA+ positively selected. The CDR3 DNA reads TGCGCCAGCAGCTTGTGGTTGACAGACGAGCAGTACTTC. Translation: CASSLWLTDEQYF. The whole variable domain, filled in from reference TRBV5-1 and TRBJ2-7, reads KAGVTQTPRYLIKTRGQQVTLSCSPISGHRSVSWYQQTPGQGLQFLFEYFSETQRNKGNFPGRFSGRQFSNSRSEMNVSTLELGDSALYLCASSLWLTDEQYFGPGTRLTVT.